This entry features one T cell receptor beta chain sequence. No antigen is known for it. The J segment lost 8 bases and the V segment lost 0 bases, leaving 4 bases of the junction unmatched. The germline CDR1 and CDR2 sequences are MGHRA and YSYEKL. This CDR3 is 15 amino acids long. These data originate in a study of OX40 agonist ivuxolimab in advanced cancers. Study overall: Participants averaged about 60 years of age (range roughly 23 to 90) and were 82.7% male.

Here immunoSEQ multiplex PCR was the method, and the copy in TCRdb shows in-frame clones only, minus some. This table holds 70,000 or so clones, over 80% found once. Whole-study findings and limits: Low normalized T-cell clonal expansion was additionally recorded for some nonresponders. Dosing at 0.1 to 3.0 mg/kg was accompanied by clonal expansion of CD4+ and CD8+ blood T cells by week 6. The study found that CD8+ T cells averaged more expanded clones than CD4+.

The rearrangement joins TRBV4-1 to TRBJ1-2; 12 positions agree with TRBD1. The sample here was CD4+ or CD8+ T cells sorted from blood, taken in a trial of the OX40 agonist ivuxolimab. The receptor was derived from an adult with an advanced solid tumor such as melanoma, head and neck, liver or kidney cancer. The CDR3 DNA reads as TGCGCCAGCAGCCAAGAAGGGACAGGGGGCCCGGGCTACACCTTC. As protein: CASSQEGTGGPGYTF.